This T cell receptor beta chain was profiled in a study of T cells in localized non-small cell lung cancer. Clones were read by immunoSEQ multiplex PCR, and TCRdb kept only the in-frame ones, dropping some. The sample carries more than 20,000 clones, more than 85% recorded once. This clone was seen just once. This CDR3 comprises 17 residues. J gave up 8 bases and V 0 bases, and 12 bases lay outside the gene matches. Germline V gene sequence: CDR1 SGHDN, CDR2 FVKESK. The sample consisted of PBMCs, taken before any cancer treatment. The chain carries TRBV14 and TRBJ2-1; 8 nucleotides line up with TRBD2. This TCR was recovered from a man aged 40-75 years with stage II squamous cell lung carcinoma. The chain's CDR3 is CASSQDPGLGWGDEQFF. CDR3 nucleotide sequence: TGTGCCAGCAGCCAAGACCCGGGACTAGGGTGGGGGGATGAGCAGTTCTTC.